Presented here are 2 T cell receptor beta chains from one specimen sequenced in a study of blood T cell repertoires in COVID-19. Some clones are missing from TCRdb's copy, which holds only in-frame ones; the method was immunoSEQ multiplex PCR. The sample carries about 430,000 clones, 88% recorded once. The sequenced sample consisted of PBMCs or T cells enriched from blood (not recorded which). The receptor source for this set is a woman younger than 30 who had been exposed to COVID-19.

The V call is TRBV6-5, the J call TRBJ2-1; TRBD1 matches at 9 bases. With V trimmed by 7 bases and J by 6 bases, 7 bases remained unmatched. This CDR3 has 14 residues. In germline, CDR1 is MNHEY, CDR2 SVGAGI. The DNA of the CDR3 is TGTGCCAGCAAGAGGGACAGGGCGGTCAATGAGCAGTTCTTC. Encoded protein: CASKRDRAVNEQFF.

The chain is built from TRBV24-1 and TRBJ2-2; 9 nucleotides agree with TRBD1. Per the germline V gene, CDR1 is KGHDR and CDR2 is SFDVKD. V dropped 4 bases and J dropped 4; count of bases not matched to a gene: 9. This CDR3 is 17 amino acids long. The CDR3 reads CATSDTNRGQFTGELFF. As DNA, the CDR3 is TGTGCCACCAGTGACACAAACAGGGGGCAATTCACCGGGGAGCTGTTTTTT.